These 8 T cell receptor beta chains originate from one sample sequenced in a study of OX40 agonist ivuxolimab in advanced cancers. The protocol was immunoSEQ multiplex PCR, while the TCRdb copy is restricted to in-frame clones and leaves out a portion. Of 50,000 to 65,000 clones in the sample, 90% are singletons; the top ten hold 1.5% to 2%. The specimen comprised CD4+ or CD8+ T cells sorted from blood, sampled in a trial of the OX40 agonist ivuxolimab. All receptors derive from an adult with an advanced solid tumor such as melanoma, head and neck, liver or kidney cancer.

The V and J genes are TRBV7-6 and TRBJ2-3; no clear D. Germline V gene sequence: CDR1 SGHVS, CDR2 FNYEAQ. The CDR3 is made up of 11 amino acids. Trimming took 5 bases from V and 5 from J, leaving 5 bases between them. The CDR3 loop reads CASSREDTQYF. The CDR3 region has the DNA TGTGCCAGCAGCAGAGAAGATACGCAGTATTTT.

The chain recombines TRBV5-1 with TRBJ2-3; 13 positions agree with TRBD2. Germline V lookup: CDR1 SGHRS, CDR2 YFSETQ. The V gene end was trimmed by 2 bases and the J gene end by 4 bases; junction bases not matched to a gene: 4. There are 16 residues in the CDR3. CDR3 loop: CASSFRGLAGADTQYF. CDR3 sequence (DNA): TGCGCCAGCAGCTTCCGTGGACTAGCGGGAGCAGATACGCAGTATTTT.

This clone has a handful of counts. V is TRBV4-3 and J is TRBJ2-7, with 7 bases lining up with TRBD2. The CDR3 runs 14 residues. The V gene's germline CDR1 is LGHNA and CDR2 YSLEER. Trimming cost V 0 bases and J 5 bases; bases outside gene matches: 4. CDR3 amino acids: CASSQDGLADEQYF. The CDR3 nucleotides are TGCGCCAGCAGCCAAGATGGGCTAGCGGACGAGCAGTACTTC.

This chain uses TRBV7-2 with TRBJ1-1, with TRBD1 matching 9 bases. After removal of 5 bases from V and 1 base from J, the junction contained 14 bases not matched to a gene. The CDR3 is 18 amino acids. Germline-derived CDR1 and CDR2 are SGHTA and FQGNSA. CDR3 bases: TGTGCCAGCAGCACCCCAAATACGACAGGGGGAAGGAACACTGAAGCTTTCTTT. Translation: CASSTPNTTGGRNTEAFF.

For the CDR3, the DNA is TGTGCCAGCAGTTTAGCGCTAGCGGGGGGGCTCACAGATACGCAGTATTTT. Its protein product is CASSLALAGGLTDTQYF. The chain has TRBV27 and TRBJ2-3, with 12 bases that match TRBD2. This CDR3 comprises 17 residues. In germline, CDR1 is MNHEY, CDR2 SMNVEV (reference sequence). Trimming took 2 bases from V and 2 from J; bases not matched to a gene: 5.

The chain couples TRBV6-6 to TRBJ1-1; 7 nucleotides line up with TRBD1. This CDR3 has 14 residues. Germline V gives CDR1 MNHNY, CDR2 SVGAGI (reference sequence). The J segment lost 3 bases and the V segment lost 1 base, leaving 2 bases of the junction unmatched. CDR3 nucleotides: TGTGCCAGCAGTTACTGGCAGGGGGACACTGAAGCTTTCTTT. This encodes CASSYWQGDTEAFF.

The chain combines TRBV4-1 with TRBJ1-2; 8 nucleotides match TRBD1. This CDR3 is 15 amino acids long. V was pared by 4 bases and J by 8 bases, with 12 bases of the junction left unmatched. Germline CDR1 and CDR2: MGHRA and YSYEKL. CDR3 amino acids: CASSRSTDRVEGYTF. DNA of the CDR3: TGCGCCAGCAGCCGATCAACGGACAGGGTGGAAGGCTACACCTTC.

V and J are TRBV19 and TRBJ1-1; 8 positions match TRBD1. This CDR3 contains 14 residues. CDR1 LNHDA and CDR2 SQIVND come from the germline V gene (reference sequence). Trimming took 3 bases from V and 6 from J; bases not matched to a gene: 6. The CDR3 region has the DNA TGTGCCAGTAGTATTTGGTCAGGGGGCTCTGAAGCTTTCTTT. Translation: CASSIWSGGSEAFF.